This T cell receptor beta chain was sequenced in a study of immune evolution from preneoplasia to lung adenocarcinoma. The repertoire was sequenced with immunoSEQ multiplex PCR; TCRdb's copy has only in-frame clones and lacks some. Among around 21,000 clones listed, 60% to 80% were seen once. Trimming removed 2 bases from V and 1 base from J, with 8 bases in between. CDR1 is SNHLY and CDR2 is FYNNEI in the germline V gene. The CDR3 is made up of 14 amino acids. The sample consisted of FFPE invasive lung adenocarcinoma tissue. The chain recombines TRBV2 with TRBJ2-5; tentatively, D is TRBD1 (5 bases). The origin of this receptor is a person in their 60s with lung adenocarcinoma. The CDR3 here is CASSENGAQETQYF. CDR3 DNA sequence: TGTGCCAGCAGTGAAAATGGGGCCCAAGAGACCCAGTACTTC.